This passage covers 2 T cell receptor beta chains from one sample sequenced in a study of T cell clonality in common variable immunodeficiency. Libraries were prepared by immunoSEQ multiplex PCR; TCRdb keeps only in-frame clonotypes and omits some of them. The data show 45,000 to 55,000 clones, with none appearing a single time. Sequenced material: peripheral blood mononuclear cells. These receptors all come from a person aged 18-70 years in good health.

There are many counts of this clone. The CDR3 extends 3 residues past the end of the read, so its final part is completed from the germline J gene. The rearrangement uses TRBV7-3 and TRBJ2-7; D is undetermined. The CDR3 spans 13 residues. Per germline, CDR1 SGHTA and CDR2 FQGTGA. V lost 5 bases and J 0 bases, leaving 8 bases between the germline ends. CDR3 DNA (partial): TGTGCCAGCAGCATCGGGTCCTCCTACGAG. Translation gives CASSIGSSYE. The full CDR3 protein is CASSIGSSYEQYF. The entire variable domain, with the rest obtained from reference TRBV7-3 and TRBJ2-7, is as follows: GAGVSQTPSNKVTEKGKYVELRCDPISGHTALYWYRQSLGQGPEFLIYFQGTGAADDSGLPNDRFFAVRPEGSVSTLKIQRTERGDSAVYLCASSIGSSYEQYFGPGTRLTVT.

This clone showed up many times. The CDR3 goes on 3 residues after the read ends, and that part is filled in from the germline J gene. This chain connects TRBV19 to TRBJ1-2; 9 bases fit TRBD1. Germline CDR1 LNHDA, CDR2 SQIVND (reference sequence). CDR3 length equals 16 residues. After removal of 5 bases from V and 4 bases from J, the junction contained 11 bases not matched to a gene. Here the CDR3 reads CASSPNTGTGSYGYTF. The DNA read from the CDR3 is TGTGCCAGTAGTCCAAATACCGGGACAGGGTCCTATGGC.